These 27 T cell receptor beta chains were sequenced from one sample in a study of neurological immune-mediated disorders. MiXCR was run by TCRdb on the 5' RACE reads, yielding one entry per CDR3 protein. The data contain 65,000 to 80,000 distinct CDR3 sequences, about 5.1% of them singletons. Material: PBMCs. The receptors were sampled from a woman in her 70s with multiple sclerosis.

Many counts were recorded for this clonotype. The V and J genes are TRBV9 and TRBJ2-1; 15 nucleotides align to TRBD2. The CDR3 loop spans 17 amino acids. V was pared by 3 bases and J by 5 bases, with 6 bases of the junction left unmatched. Germline V CDR1 and CDR2: SGDLS, YYNGEE. The CDR3 region is CASSELGLAGGNNEQFF. The CDR3 coding sequence is TGTGCCAGCAGCGAGCTGGGACTAGCGGGAGGCAACAATGAGCAGTTCTTC.

Points on this clonotype: A much larger clone lies one base from this, so it may be a read error. V gene TRBV5-1 combines with J gene TRBJ2-5, with D unresolved. The CDR3 contains 11 residues. The germline CDR1 and CDR2 sequences are SGHRS and YFSETQ. CDR3 DNA: TGCGACAGCAGACGGCAAGAGACCCAGTACTTC. Its protein product is CDSRRQETQYF.

The chain combines TRBV10-1 with TRBJ2-1, with D possibly matching TRBD2 (7 bases). The V end was cut by 7 bases, the J end by 0 bases, with 25 bases between. Germline V lookup: CDR1 WNHNN, CDR2 SYGVQD (reference sequence). The CDR3 covers 19 residues. DNA of the CDR3: TGCGCCAGCACCTCGCTATGGCGGGGAGGGGGGAGCTCCTACAATGAGCAGTTCTTC. It encodes CASTSLWRGGGSSYNEQFF.

The sample holds many counts of this clonotype. The V gene is TRBV20-1, the J gene TRBJ2-2; 9 bases are shared with TRBD2. The ends lost 6 bases at V and 4 bases at J; junction bases unmatched: 6. CDR3 length: 14 amino acids. Germline values: CDR1 DFQATT, CDR2 SNEGSKA (reference sequence). The CDR3 loop is CSARPSGTTGELFF. The CDR3, as DNA: TGCAGTGCGCGCCCTAGCGGGACCACCGGGGAGCTGTTTTTT.

This clonotype was counted many times. The chain has TRBV12-3 or TRBV12-4 and TRBJ1-1; 8 nucleotides align to TRBD1. The CDR3 contains 14 residues. J lost 10 bases, V lost 5 bases, and 12 bases had no gene match. This chain's CDR3 is CASSIVGQGGVAFF. The CDR3 nucleotides read TGTGCCAGCAGTATCGTTGGACAGGGAGGGGTAGCTTTCTTT.

This clonotype was seen at least ten times. The chain joins TRBV12-3 or TRBV12-4 to TRBJ2-1, with 9 nucleotides matching TRBD2. The CDR3 has 16 amino acids. The V and J ends lost 6 bases and 5 bases, in that order; junction bases with no gene match: 11. The DNA of the CDR3 is TGTGCCAGCAGCCGCCAGACTAGCGGAGATAACAATGAGCAGTTCTTC. It codes for CASSRQTSGDNNEQFF.

In this sample, this clonotype turned up many times. The rearrangement joins TRBV20-1 to TRBJ2-1; 11 bases map to TRBD2. The CDR3 consists of 16 residues. CDR1 DFQATT and CDR2 SNEGSKA come from the germline V gene (reference sequence). V was clipped by 5 bases and J by 3 bases; unmatched bases: 9. For the CDR3, the DNA is TGCAGTGCTTCACTAGCGGGAGTCGGAAACTACAATGAGCAGTTCTTC. Translated: CSASLAGVGNYNEQFF.

This clonotype has ten or more counts. The chain couples TRBV20-1 to TRBJ1-1; TRBD1 matches at 8 bases. The junction had 4 bases not matched to a gene; V was cut back by 2 bases and J by 2 bases. In germline, CDR1 is DFQATT, CDR2 SNEGSKA (reference sequence). The CDR3 has 14 residues. CDR3 in DNA: TGCAGTGCTAGACGGACAGGGAAAAACACTGAAGCTTTCTTT. Translated: CSARRTGKNTEAFF.

Many counts were recorded for this clonotype. The chain recombines TRBV20-1 with TRBJ2-7; 7 bases are shared with TRBD2. V lost 3 bases, J lost 4 bases, and 6 bases stayed unmatched. Germline V gives CDR1 DFQATT, CDR2 SNEGSKA (reference sequence). The CDR3 loop spans 13 amino acids. The CDR3 region has the DNA TGCAGTGCTAGCCGCGGGAGCTGGTACGAGCAGTACTTC. It encodes CSASRGSWYEQYF.

This clonotype was picked up many times. The chain uses TRBV18 and TRBJ2-7; a possible D gene is TRBD1 (5 bases). Per germline, CDR1 KGHSH and CDR2 LQKENI. The CDR3 is 13 residues long. The V gene lost 4 bases and the J gene lost 2 bases, with 9 bases spanning the gap. The CDR3 bases are TGTGCCAGCTCACAGACAGAAACCTACGAGCAGTACTTC. Translation: CASSQTETYEQYF. The full variable domain, completed using reference TRBV18 and TRBJ2-7, is NAGVMQNPRHLVRRRGQEARLRCSPMKGHSHVYWYRQLPEEGLKFMVYLQKENIIDESGMPKERFSAEFPKEGPSILRIQQVVRGDSAAYFCASSQTETYEQYFGPGTRLTVT.

This clonotype was found many times. The CDR3 protein is CASSLQDNHYEQYF. The CDR3, as DNA: TGTGCCAGCAGCTTGCAGGATAACCACTACGAGCAGTACTTC. V usage is TRBV7-6 and J usage is TRBJ2-7; D call uncertain. Trimming took 3 bases from V and 3 from J, leaving 12 bases between them. CDR1 is SGHVS and CDR2 is FNYEAQ in the germline V gene. The CDR3 sequence is 14 residues long.

This clonotype was recorded at least ten times. The chain has TRBV5-6 and TRBJ2-7; weak D call: TRBD1 (6 bases). The CDR3 totals 14 residues. Germline CDR1 and CDR2: SGHDT and YYEEEE. Trimming stripped 2 bases from V and 4 bases from J, with 13 bases between. The CDR3 protein is CASSFINRVYEQYF. Here the CDR3 DNA reads TGTGCCAGCAGCTTTATTAACAGGGTATACGAGCAGTACTTC.

This clonotype has more than one count but fewer than ten. The chain joins TRBV12-3 or TRBV12-4 to TRBJ1-1, with D perhaps matching TRBD1 (6 bases). The CDR3 length is 15 residues. Trimming shortened V by 3 bases and J by 4 bases, and 15 bases separated the two germline ends. In DNA, the CDR3 is TGTGCCAGCAGTTTCGAGACAGGAGCGAGCACTGAAGCTTTCTTT. It is translated as CASSFETGASTEAFF.

At least ten counts were recorded for this clonotype. The V gene is TRBV6-1, the J gene TRBJ2-4, with TRBD1 as a possible D gene (5 bases). Germline values: CDR1 MNHNS, CDR2 SASEGT. Trimming shortened V by 5 bases and J by 5 bases, and 7 bases separated the two germline ends. This CDR3 has 12 residues. For the CDR3, the DNA is TGTGCCAGCAGTCCCAGGGAAAACATTCAGTACTTC. This translates into CASSPRENIQYF.

This clonotype has a count of ten or more. The chain recombines TRBV5-1 with TRBJ2-7; possible D gene TRBD2, 5 bases. The ends were cut back, 6 bases at V and 6 bases at J, with 19 bases in the middle. The CDR3 has 14 residues. Germline CDR1 reads SGHRS; CDR2 reads YFSETQ. CDR3 protein: CASTPGDPPGEQYF. In DNA, the CDR3 is TGCGCCAGCACCCCCGGGGATCCACCTGGCGAGCAGTACTTC.

This clonotype was counted at least ten times. The rearrangement links TRBV6-6 to TRBJ1-6, with 8 bases fitting TRBD1. J was trimmed by 4 bases and V by 7 bases; bases with no gene match: 12. CDR1 and CDR2 (germline): MNHNY, SVGAGI (reference sequence). The CDR3 is 17 amino acids. The CDR3 is CASTPRAGGAYNSPLHF. The CDR3 bases are TGTGCCAGCACTCCCCGGGCAGGGGGCGCGTATAATTCACCCCTCCACTTT.

This clonotype was seen repeatedly, ten times or more. The chain carries TRBV18 and TRBJ1-1, with 10 positions matching TRBD1. The CDR3 is made up of 16 amino acids. Trimming cost V 3 bases and J 4 bases; bases outside gene matches: 8. Germline loops: CDR1 KGHSH, CDR2 LQKENI. CDR3 sequence reads: CASSPGQGPSGTEAFF. The CDR3 DNA sequence: TGTGCCAGCTCACCGGGACAGGGGCCCTCAGGCACTGAAGCTTTCTTT. The complete variable domain, with remaining parts taken from reference TRBV18 and TRBJ1-1, reads NAGVMQNPRHLVRRRGQEARLRCSPMKGHSHVYWYRQLPEEGLKFMVYLQKENIIDESGMPKERFSAEFPKEGPSILRIQQVVRGDSAAYFCASSPGQGPSGTEAFFGQGTRLTVV.

The table lists this clonotype with many counts. The genes are TRBV20-1 and TRBJ2-1; 8 nucleotides line up with TRBD2. This CDR3 is 19 amino acids long. From germline, CDR1 is DFQATT and CDR2 SNEGSKA (reference sequence). J gave up 4 bases and V 2 bases, and 19 bases lay outside the gene matches. In DNA form, the CDR3 reads TGCAGTGCTAGACCTCAACCGTTTTCGGGAGGGCCCTTATACAATGAGCAGTTCTTC. Its translation is CSARPQPFSGGPLYNEQFF.

This clonotype was observed many times. The chain carries TRBV3-1 and TRBJ2-3; 14 bases agree with TRBD2. V lost 3 bases to trimming and J lost 5 bases; unmatched junction nucleotides: 7. Germline V gene lookup returns CDR1 LGHDT and CDR2 YNNKEL (reference sequence). This CDR3 region has 17 residues. DNA for the CDR3: TGTGCCAGCAGCCACAGACAGGGGACTAGCGGGAGAGATACGCAGTATTTT. It codes for CASSHRQGTSGRDTQYF.

This clonotype was detected many times. The chain uses TRBV9 and TRBJ1-3; D unclear. The length of the CDR3 is 15 residues. CDR1 is SGDLS and CDR2 is YYNGEE in the germline V gene. Trimming stripped 1 base from V and 0 bases from J, with 8 bases between. CDR3: CASSVYDNSGNTIYF. DNA of the CDR3: TGTGCCAGCAGCGTATACGACAACTCTGGAAACACCATATATTTT.

This clonotype was counted many times. The gene calls are TRBV5-1 and TRBJ1-5, with 7 bases lining up with TRBD1. The germline CDR1 and CDR2 sequences are SGHRS and YFSETQ. The J segment lost 2 bases and the V segment lost 2 bases, leaving 4 bases of the junction unmatched. The CDR3 is made up of 15 amino acids. The CDR3 DNA reads as TGCGCCAGCAGCTTAGGGGGCATCGGCAATCAGCCCCAGCATTTT. This codes for CASSLGGIGNQPQHF.

This clonotype was counted many times. The chain couples TRBV7-2 to TRBJ2-1, with D unclear. The CDR3 length is 15 residues. V was cut by 7 bases and J by 5 bases, with 18 bases left in between. The germline V gene has CDR1 SGHTA and CDR2 FQGNSA. The CDR3 reads CASIPTYPKDNEQFF. The CDR3 DNA reads as TGTGCCAGCATCCCTACGTACCCTAAGGACAATGAGCAGTTCTTC.

This clonotype was recorded many times. The V call is TRBV12-3 or TRBV12-4, the J call TRBJ1-3; no firm D call. Trimming cost V 6 bases and J 0 bases, with 9 bases left between them. This CDR3 is 14 amino acids long. CDR3 sequence reads: CASRRAGSGNTIYF. The CDR3 DNA is TGTGCCAGCAGACGGGCAGGCTCTGGAAACACCATATATTTT.

Ten or more counts support this clonotype. This chain links TRBV5-1 with TRBJ2-7, with TRBD2 matching 9 bases. J lost 2 bases, V lost 4 bases, and 7 bases had no gene match. From germline, CDR1 is SGHRS and CDR2 YFSETQ. This CDR3 spans 15 amino acids. The CDR3 spells CASSPAAGGPYEQYF. The CDR3 bases are TGCGCCAGCAGCCCCGCGGCGGGAGGGCCCTACGAGCAGTACTTC.

The chain joins TRBV5-5 to TRBJ2-6; maybe TRBD1 (5 bases). This CDR3 is 20 amino acids long. CDR1 and CDR2 (germline): SGHKS, YYEKEE (reference sequence). The germline V and J ends were trimmed by 0 bases and 2 bases, with 21 bases remaining between them. This CDR3 reads CASSLVQTGQVFAGANVLTF. CDR3 DNA sequence: TGTGCCAGCAGCTTGGTCCAGACCGGACAAGTATTTGCTGGGGCCAACGTCCTGACTTTC. The whole variable domain, filled in from reference TRBV5-5 and TRBJ2-6, reads DAGVTQSPTHLIKTRGQQVTLRCSPISGHKSVSWYQQVLGQGPQFIFQYYEKEERGRGNFPDRFSARQFPNYSSELNVNALLLGDSALYLCASSLVQTGQVFAGANVLTFGAGSRLTVL.

At least ten counts were recorded for this clonotype. The chain combines TRBV4-3 with TRBJ2-3, with D maybe TRBD1 (5 bases). CDR1 is LGHNA and CDR2 is YSLEER in the germline V gene. This CDR3 is 20 amino acids long. Between the trimmed V and J ends, which lost 0 bases and 8 bases, there was a span of 30 bases. The CDR3 coding sequence is TGCGCCAGCAGCCAAGATCCCGCCTATGGCACAGGTCCCCTGGGTGGTACGCAGTATTTT. It translates to CASSQDPAYGTGPLGGTQYF.

This clonotype was observed at least ten times. A junction end diverges from the germline sequence, so it may reflect a read error. The chain couples TRBV7-2 to TRBJ2-7; D ambiguous. CDR3 size: 13 residues. Germline V lookup: CDR1 SGHTA, CDR2 FQGNSA. CDR3 amino acids: CASSREIRAGPDF. In nucleotides, the CDR3 is TGTGCCAGCAGCCGCGAGATAAGGGCAGGACCCGACTTC. The whole variable domain, remainder taken from reference TRBV7-2 and TRBJ2-7, is GAGVSQSPSNKVTEKGKDVELRCDPISGHTALYWYRQSLGQGLEFLIYFQGNSAPDKSGLPSDRFSAERTGGSVSTLTIQRTQQEDSAVYLCASSREIRAGPDFGPGTRLTVT.